This T cell receptor (beta chain) appears in the sequencing data of a study of radiation and T cells in renal cell carcinoma. The length of the CDR3 is 14 residues. V was cut by 3 bases and J by 2 bases, with 10 bases left in between. Germline CDR1 reads SGHRS; CDR2 reads YFSETQ. Profiling relied on immunoSEQ multiplex PCR, and the TCRdb table lists in-frame clones only, not all of them. Of tens of thousands of clones in the sample, about 85% were seen once. Stated time point: blood 4 weeks post-SBRT, at nephrectomy. Treatment noted: 15 Gy SBRT to primary tumor, nephrectomy 4 weeks later. The chain uses TRBV5-1 and TRBJ2-3; tentatively, D is TRBD1 (5 bases). Sequenced here: blood, sampled from a patient whose treatment included radiotherapy and nephrectomy. The TCR was taken from a man aged 50-59 years with renal cell carcinoma. The chain's CDR3 is CASSSDTYTDTQYF. The CDR3, as DNA: TGCGCCAGCAGCTCGGACACGTACACAGATACGCAGTATTTT.